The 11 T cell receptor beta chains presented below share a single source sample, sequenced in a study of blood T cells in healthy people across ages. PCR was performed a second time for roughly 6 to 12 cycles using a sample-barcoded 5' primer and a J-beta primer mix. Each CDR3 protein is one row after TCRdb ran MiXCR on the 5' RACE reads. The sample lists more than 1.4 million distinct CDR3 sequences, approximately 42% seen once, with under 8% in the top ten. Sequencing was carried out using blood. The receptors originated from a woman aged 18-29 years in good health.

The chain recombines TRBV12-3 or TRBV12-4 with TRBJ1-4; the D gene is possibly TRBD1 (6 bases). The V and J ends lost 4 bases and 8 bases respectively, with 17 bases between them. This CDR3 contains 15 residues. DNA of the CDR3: TGTGCCAGCAGTTCCCCGCAGGGGTTAATGGAAAAACTGTTTTTT. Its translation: CASSSPQGLMEKLFF.

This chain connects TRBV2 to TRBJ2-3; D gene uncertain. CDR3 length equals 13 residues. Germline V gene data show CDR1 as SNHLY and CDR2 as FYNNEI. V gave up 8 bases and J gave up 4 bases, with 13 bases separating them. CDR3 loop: CASGQISADTQYF. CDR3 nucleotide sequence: TGTGCCAGCGGGCAGATCAGCGCAGATACGCAGTATTTT. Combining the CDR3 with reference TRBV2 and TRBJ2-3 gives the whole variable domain EPEVTQTPSHQVTQMGQEVILRCVPISNHLYFYWYRQILGQKVEFLVSFYNNEISEKSEIFDDQFSVERPDGSNFTLKIRSTKLEDSAMYFCASGQISADTQYFGPGTRLTVL.

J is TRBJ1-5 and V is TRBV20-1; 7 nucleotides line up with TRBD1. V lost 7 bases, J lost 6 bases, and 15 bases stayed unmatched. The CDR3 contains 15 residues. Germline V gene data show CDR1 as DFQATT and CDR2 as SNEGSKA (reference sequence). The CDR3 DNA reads TGCAGTGAACCCGACAGGGCTATCTTCCGTCAGCCCCAGCATTTT. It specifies CSEPDRAIFRQPQHF.

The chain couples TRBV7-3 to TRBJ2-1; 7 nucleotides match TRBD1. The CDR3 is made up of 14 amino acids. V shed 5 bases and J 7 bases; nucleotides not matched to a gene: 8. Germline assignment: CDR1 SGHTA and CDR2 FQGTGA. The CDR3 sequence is CASSDDRDQNEQFF. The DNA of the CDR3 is TGTGCCAGCAGCGATGACAGGGATCAGAATGAGCAGTTCTTC.

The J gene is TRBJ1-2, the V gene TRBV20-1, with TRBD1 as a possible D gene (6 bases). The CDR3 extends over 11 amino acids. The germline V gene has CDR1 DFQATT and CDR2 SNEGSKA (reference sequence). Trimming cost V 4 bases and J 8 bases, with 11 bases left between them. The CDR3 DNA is TGCAGTGCTACGGGGGCAGGGGGCTACACCTTC. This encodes CSATGAGGYTF.

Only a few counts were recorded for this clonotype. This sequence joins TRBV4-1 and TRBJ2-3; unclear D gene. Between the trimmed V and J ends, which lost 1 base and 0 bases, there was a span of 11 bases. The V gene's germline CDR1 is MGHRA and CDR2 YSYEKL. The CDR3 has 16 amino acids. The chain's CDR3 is CASSQAEISSTDTQYF. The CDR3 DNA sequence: TGCGCCAGCAGCCAAGCAGAAATATCTAGCACAGATACGCAGTATTTT.

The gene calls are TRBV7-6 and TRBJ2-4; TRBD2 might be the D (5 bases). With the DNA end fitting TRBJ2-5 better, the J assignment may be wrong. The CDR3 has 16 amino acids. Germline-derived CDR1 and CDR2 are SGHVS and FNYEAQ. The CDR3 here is CASRRALASRRETQYF. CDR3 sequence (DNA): TGTGCCAGCAGACGCGCTCTAGCCTCCAGACGGGAGACCCAGTACTTC.

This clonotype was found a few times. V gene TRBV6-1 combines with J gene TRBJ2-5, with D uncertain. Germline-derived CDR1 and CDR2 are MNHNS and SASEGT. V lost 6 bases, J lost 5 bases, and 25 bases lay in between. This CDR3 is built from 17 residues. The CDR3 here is CASRKRGGGASLETQYF. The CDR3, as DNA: TGTGCCAGCAGGAAACGCGGTGGTGGAGCCTCCCTGGAGACCCAGTACTTC.

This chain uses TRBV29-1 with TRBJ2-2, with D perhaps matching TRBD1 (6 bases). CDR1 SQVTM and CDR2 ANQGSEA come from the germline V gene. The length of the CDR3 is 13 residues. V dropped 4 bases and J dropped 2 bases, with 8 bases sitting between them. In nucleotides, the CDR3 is TGCAGCGTTGTCAGGGGAAACACCGGGGAGCTGTTTTTT. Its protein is CSVVRGNTGELFF.

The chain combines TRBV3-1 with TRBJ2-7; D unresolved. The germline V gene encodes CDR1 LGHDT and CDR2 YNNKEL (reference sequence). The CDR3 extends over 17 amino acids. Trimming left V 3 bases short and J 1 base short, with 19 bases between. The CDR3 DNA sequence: TGTGCCAGCAGCCAGGCCCCCGGACGGCCGGCGTCCTACGAGCAGTACTTC. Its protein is CASSQAPGRPASYEQYF.

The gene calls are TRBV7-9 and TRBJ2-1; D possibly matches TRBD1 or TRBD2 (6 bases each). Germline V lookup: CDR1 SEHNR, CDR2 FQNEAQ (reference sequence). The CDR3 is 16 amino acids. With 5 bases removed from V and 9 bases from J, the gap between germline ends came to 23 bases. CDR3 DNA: TGTGCCAGCAGCCCTTCCTCGGGGGCAGGGTGGGCTGAGCAGTTCTTC. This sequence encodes CASSPSSGAGWAEQFF.